The clone carrying this TCR beta chain was seen a few times. The sample is drawn from a study of T cells after yellow fever vaccination. Germline values: CDR1 SQVTM, CDR2 ANQGSEA. The CDR3 is 15 residues long. Trimming took off 6 bases at V and 6 bases at J, with 22 bases between the two ends. TCRdb analysed the 5' RACE reads with MiXCR anew, one entry per CDR3 protein. The profile covers 150,000 to 200,000 distinct CDR3 sequences, with approximately 9.9% appearing a single time and 36% taken by the ten largest. The chain combines TRBV29-1 with TRBJ2-3, with D perhaps matching TRBD2 (6 bases). This specimen consisted of CD8+ T cells sorted from PBMCs, obtained 15 days after the yellow fever booster vaccination. The TCR originated in a man aged 18 to 30 who received the YFV17D yellow fever vaccine. The CDR3 region is CSVGIVEGNSDTQYF. CDR3 DNA sequence: TGCAGCGTGGGGATCGTGGAGGGGAATTCTGATACGCAGTATTTT.